This TCR beta chain was identified during a study of blood T cell repertoires in COVID-19 (dated by TCRdb to the early 2020s). Regarding the study in general: Samples from collaborators originated in the United States, Italy and Spain and spanned both the acute and convalescent phases of COVID-19. The samples were drawn from two sources: the first 160 participants of the ongoing ImmuneRACE study, and 1,000 to 1,500 subjects contributed by 6 global collaborators. Where available, HLA class I and class II types were taken from metadata supplied by the sample provider and were not determined by assay-based typing. Nearly every sample came with metadata listing a de-identified subject ID, COVID-19 status, age in years and sex. The prospective study material was composed of cDNA or gDNA derived from T cells, B-cell-depleted T cells, or PBMCs. Deeply sampled blood TCRbeta repertoires from subjects exposed to, actively infected with, or recovered from COVID-19 were included in the dataset. The repertoires were released in a freely available public database intended as a resource for research on the immune response to SARS-CoV-2.

The collaborating institutions used their own protocols to collect whole blood in K2EDTA tubes. For TCRbeta analysis, collaborators shipped samples in one of three forms: frozen whole blood, isolated PBMCs, or DNA extracted from either of those sample types. The CDR1 and CDR2 encoded by the germline V gene (reference sequence) are MNHEY and SMNVEV. Taken from cysteine to phenylalanine, the CDR3 has 17 residues. CDR3 DNA is the only sequence kept; it has 51 bases, read in frame from the first base. V lost 4 bases and J lost 0 bases; the stretch between them is 16 bases long. TCRbeta CDR3 regions were amplified from genomic DNA using the immunoSEQ Assay, a bias-controlled multiplex PCR. In the source study's methods: The number of nucleated cells in each sample was estimated by amplification of reference gene primers within the assay. Sequence reads were collapsed and filtered to measure the absolute abundance of every unique TCRbeta CDR3 rearrangement. For each sample, productive Simpson clonality was calculated by taking the square root of Simpson's diversity index across productive rearrangements. Imported from immuneACCESS, the table was reduced by TCRdb to in-frame sequences with V and J called. These copies leave out some clones; in studies compared against another copy, an unresolved V gene accounts for under half, and the cause of the remainder is not known. D and trimming were read from the DNA, whereas the V and J calls and clone size are those reported in that table. The sample table shows 90,000 to 100,000 clones, and just over 90% are seen once. Of the sample, 5% to 6.5% falls within the top ten clones.

Points the paper makes about the study in general: Clinical and demographic metadata were provided uncurated, with the amount varying by source and participant.

About this clone: Its antigen remains unidentified. Base-call qualities are not available, and no considerably larger clone is one nucleotide away.

The rearranged segments are TRBV27 and TRBJ2-4; possibly the D gene is TRBD2, per 6 matching bases. The receptor comes from a man in his forties or fifties with acute or convalescent COVID-19. The sequenced sample was peripheral blood. This receptor carries the CDR3 CASSSLSGVLAKNIQYF. The DNA sequence reads TGTGCCAGCAGTTCCCTTAGCGGAGTTCTAGCCAAAAACATTCAGTACTTC.